The T cell receptor (beta chain) under discussion was sequenced for a study of blood T cell repertoires in COVID-19. Turning to the study itself: Researchers got acute and convalescent COVID-19 samples from the United States, Italy and Spain. In each case, the material was cDNA or gDNA derived from T cells, B-cell-depleted T cells, or PBMCs.

Under the authors' procedure: Scientists estimated how many nucleated cells there were by amplifying reference gene primers. The table came from immunoSEQ multiplex PCR; TCRdb's copy has only in-frame clones and leaves some out. The DNA was the basis for D and trimming; V, J and clone size are from that table. This table holds some 150,000 clones, about 81% found once. This CDR3 spans 15 amino acids. With V trimmed by 0 bases and J by 6 bases, 6 bases remained unmatched. Germline CDR1 reads KGHSH; CDR2 reads LQKENI. This clone appeared a few times. Material: peripheral blood. This sequence originates from a woman aged 70-85 years with acute or convalescent COVID-19. V and J are TRBV18 and TRBJ1-2; 8 nucleotides match TRBD1. The CDR3 spells CASSPPRDRGHGYTF. CDR3 sequence (DNA): TGTGCCAGCTCACCACCTCGCGACAGGGGACATGGCTACACCTTC.